The entry below gives a single T cell receptor (beta chain) sequence along with its context. Its antigen is as yet unknown. This sample is part of a study of radiation and T cells in renal cell carcinoma. General study results and limits: From baseline, blood top tumor clonotypes peaked at 2 weeks post-radiation. Pretreatment tumor biopsies were lacking, so baseline clonotypes are unknown.

This table comes from immunoSEQ multiplex PCR, and its TCRdb copy is limited to in-frame clones, with some not included. Counted here are some 130,000 clones, 80% to 90% occurring once; the ten biggest clones make up under 2.5%. V dropped 5 bases and J dropped 1 base, with 14 bases sitting between them. Germline V lookup: CDR1 MDHEN, CDR2 SYDVKM. The CDR3 is 15 amino acids. Specified time point: blood 2 weeks post-SBRT. Stated treatment: 15 Gy SBRT to primary tumor, nephrectomy 4 weeks later. Blood was sampled at baseline, 2 weeks and 4 weeks after SBRT. The patient's renal cell carcinoma had clear cell pathology.

The J gene is TRBJ1-1, the V gene TRBV28; D possibly corresponds to TRBD1 (6 bases). Material: blood, obtained from a patient whose treatment included radiotherapy and nephrectomy. This sequence originates from a woman aged 60-70 years with renal cell carcinoma. CDR3 coding DNA: TGTGCCAGCAGTCCCGCCCTAGGGGGGAACACTGAAGCTTTCTTT. Translation: CASSPALGGNTEAFF.